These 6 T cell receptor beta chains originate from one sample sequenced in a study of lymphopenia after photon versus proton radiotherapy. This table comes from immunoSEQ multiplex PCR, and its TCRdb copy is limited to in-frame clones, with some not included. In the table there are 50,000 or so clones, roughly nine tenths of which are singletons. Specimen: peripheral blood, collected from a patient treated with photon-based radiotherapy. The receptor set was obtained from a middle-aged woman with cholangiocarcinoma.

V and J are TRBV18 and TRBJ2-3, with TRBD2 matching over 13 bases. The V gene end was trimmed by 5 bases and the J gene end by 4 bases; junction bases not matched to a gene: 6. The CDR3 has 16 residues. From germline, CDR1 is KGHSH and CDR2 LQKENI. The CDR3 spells CASSLRTSGGSDTQYF. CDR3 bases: TGTGCCAGCTCATTACGGACTAGCGGGGGATCAGATACGCAGTATTTT.

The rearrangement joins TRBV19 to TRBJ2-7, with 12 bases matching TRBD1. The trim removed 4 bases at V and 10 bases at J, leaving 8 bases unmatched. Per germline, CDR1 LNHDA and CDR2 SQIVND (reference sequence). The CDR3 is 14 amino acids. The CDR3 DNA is TGTGCCAGTAGTAAGACCGGGACAGGGGGCGTCCAGTACTTC. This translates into CASSKTGTGGVQYF.

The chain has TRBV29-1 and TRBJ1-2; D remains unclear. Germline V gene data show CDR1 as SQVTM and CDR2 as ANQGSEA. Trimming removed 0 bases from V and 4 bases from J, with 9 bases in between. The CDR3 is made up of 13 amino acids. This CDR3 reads CSVEDGISYGYTF. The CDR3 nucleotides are TGCAGCGTTGAAGACGGAATTTCCTATGGCTACACCTTC.

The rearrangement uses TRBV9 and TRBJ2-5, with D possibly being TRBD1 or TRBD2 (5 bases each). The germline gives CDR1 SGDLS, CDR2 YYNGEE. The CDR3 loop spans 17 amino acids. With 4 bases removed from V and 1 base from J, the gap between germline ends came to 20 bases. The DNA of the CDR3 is TGTGCCAGCAGCCAAGGTTCGGGGCCCGGACTCCAAGAGACCCAGTACTTC. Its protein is CASSQGSGPGLQETQYF.

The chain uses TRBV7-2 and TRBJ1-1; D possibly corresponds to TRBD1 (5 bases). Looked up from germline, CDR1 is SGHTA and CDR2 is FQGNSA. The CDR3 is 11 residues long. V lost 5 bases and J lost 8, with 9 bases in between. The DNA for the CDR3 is TGTGCCAGCAGCCGGGGACCGGAAGCTTTCTTT. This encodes CASSRGPEAFF.

Here the CDR3 DNA reads TGTGCCAGCAGCGTAGGACAAGGGGGAAGCTATGGCTACACCTTC. Protein: CASSVGQGGSYGYTF. The chain carries TRBV9 and TRBJ1-2; TRBD1 might be the D (6 bases). Germline V gene lookup returns CDR1 SGDLS and CDR2 YYNGEE. There are 15 residues in the CDR3. The V end lost 0 bases, the J end lost 4 bases, and 13 bases lay between the germline ends.